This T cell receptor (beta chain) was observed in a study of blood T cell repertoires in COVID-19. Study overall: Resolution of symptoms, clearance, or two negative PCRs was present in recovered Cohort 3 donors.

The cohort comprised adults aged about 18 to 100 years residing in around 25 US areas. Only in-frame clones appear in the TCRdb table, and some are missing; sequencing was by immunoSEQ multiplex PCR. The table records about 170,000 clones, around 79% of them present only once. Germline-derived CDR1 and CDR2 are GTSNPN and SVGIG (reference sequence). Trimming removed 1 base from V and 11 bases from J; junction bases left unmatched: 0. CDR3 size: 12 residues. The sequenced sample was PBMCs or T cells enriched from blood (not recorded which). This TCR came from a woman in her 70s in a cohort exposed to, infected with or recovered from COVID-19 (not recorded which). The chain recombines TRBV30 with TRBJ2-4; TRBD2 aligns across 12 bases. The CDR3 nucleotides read TGTGCCTGGAGTGGACTAGCGGGAGTTCAGTACTTC. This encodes CAWSGLAGVQYF.